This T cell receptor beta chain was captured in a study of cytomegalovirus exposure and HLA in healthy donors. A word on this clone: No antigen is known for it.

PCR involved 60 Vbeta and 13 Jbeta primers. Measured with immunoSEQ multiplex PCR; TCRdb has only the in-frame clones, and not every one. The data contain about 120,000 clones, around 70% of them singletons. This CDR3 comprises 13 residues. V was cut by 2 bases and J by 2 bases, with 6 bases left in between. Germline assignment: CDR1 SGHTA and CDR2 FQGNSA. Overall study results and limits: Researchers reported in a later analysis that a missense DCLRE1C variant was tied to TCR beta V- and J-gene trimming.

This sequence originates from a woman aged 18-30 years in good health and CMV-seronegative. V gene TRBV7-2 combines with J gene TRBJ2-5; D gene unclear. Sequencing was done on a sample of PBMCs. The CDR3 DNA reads TGTGCCAGCAGCTTACTAGTTCAAGAGACCCAGTACTTC. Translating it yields CASSLLVQETQYF.